This T cell receptor beta chain comes out of a study of blood T cell repertoires in COVID-19. Whole-study context: The analysed material was cDNA or gDNA that came from T cells, B-cell-depleted T cells, or PBMCs.

This clone was seen only once. Clones were sequenced by immunoSEQ multiplex PCR, and TCRdb holds only the in-frame ones, with some missing. The sample carries about 190,000 clones, about 86% recorded once. Sequencing was performed on peripheral blood. The clonotype comes from a man aged 25-40 years with active or convalescent COVID-19.

The CDR3 is CASTWGLDRQPPTF. The CDR3 bases are TGCGCCAGCACCTGGGGGCTGGACAGACAGCCGCCCACCTTC. The genes are TRBV5-1 and TRBJ1-2; D perhaps matches TRBD1 (6 bases). V dropped 6 bases and J dropped 13 bases, with 25 bases sitting between them. The CDR3 is 14 residues long. The germline CDR1 and CDR2 sequences are SGHRS and YFSETQ. The whole variable domain, filled in from reference TRBV5-1 and TRBJ1-2, reads KAGVTQTPRYLIKTRGQQVTLSCSPISGHRSVSWYQQTPGQGLQFLFEYFSETQRNKGNFPGRFSGRQFSNSRSEMNVSTLELGDSALYLCASTWGLDRQPPTFGSGTRLTVV.